Given below is one TCR beta chain in context. This sample also contains other DNA sequences that code for the same CDR3. This specimen belongs to a study of shared clonotypes between healthy human individuals. The V end was cut by 2 bases, the J end by 0 bases, with 3 bases between. Looked up from germline, CDR1 is SGHTA and CDR2 is FQGNSA. The CDR3 totals 13 residues. TCRdb keeps only in-frame clones here, not all; method: immunoSEQ multiplex PCR. The table has 850,000 to 1,200,000 clones, approximately 70% seen once. It was into CD45RA+ naive and CD45RA-negative memory subsets that the CD4+ cells were split.

The sequencing sample was made of memory CD4+ T cells sorted from blood. Regarding subset: CD45RA-negative fraction. This sequence originates from a man between 18 and 29 years old in good health. J is TRBJ2-3 and V is TRBV7-2; D uncertain. The CDR3 bases are TGTGCCAGCAGCTTATACAGCACAGATACGCAGTATTTT. Residues: CASSLYSTDTQYF.